A selection of T cell receptor beta chains follows, all from one sample in a study of beta chain features in type 1 diabetes. Sequencing used immunoSEQ multiplex PCR; TCRdb keeps in-frame clones, though not all of them. The sample yields roughly 400,000 clones, approximately 16% seen once. The specimen sequenced was naive CD4+ T cells from blood. The receptor set was obtained from a woman between 18 and 30 years old in good health. Each CDR3 is given with its conserved first and last residue. A D gene is named only where the DNA matches it firmly. Clone sizes are given selectively: once, few, many, or a class where the clone is expanded.

V gene,J gene,D gene,clone size,CDR3 protein,CDR3 DNA
TRBV28,TRBJ2-5,TRBD1,NA,CASSSSDRRETQYF,TGTGCCAGCAGTTCCTCGGACAGGAGGGAGACCCAGTACTTC
TRBV30,TRBJ2-1,NA,NA,CAWSHEQFF,TGTGCCTGGTCTCATGAGCAGTTCTTC
TRBV29-1,TRBJ1-3,NA,NA,CSVSKQDGNTIYF,TGCAGCGTAAGCAAGCAGGATGGAAACACCATATATTTT
TRBV4-1,TRBJ2-5,TRBD1,few,CASSWGQGVGETQYF,TGCGCCAGCAGCTGGGGACAGGGGGTCGGGGAGACCCAGTACTTC
TRBV4-3,TRBJ2-6,NA,NA,CASSPRYSGANVLTF,TGCGCCAGCAGCCCTAGGTACTCTGGGGCCAACGTCCTGACTTTC
TRBV4-1,TRBJ1-5,TRBD1,NA,CASSQGQGVRHGQPQHF,TGCGCCAGCAGCCAGGGGCAGGGGGTGCGTCATGGACAGCCCCAGCATTTT
TRBV6-5,TRBJ2-5,NA,NA,CASSYSGDSETQYF,TGTGCCAGCAGTTACTCAGGGGATTCGGAGACCCAGTACTTC
TRBV7-8,TRBJ1-2,NA,few,CASSSTRVGYGYTF,TGTGCCAGCAGCTCGACACGTGTAGGCTATGGCTACACCTTC
TRBV4-3,TRBJ2-3,NA,few,CASSQANRIDTQYF,TGCGCCAGCAGCCAGGCCAACAGAATAGATACGCAGTATTTT
TRBV7-3,TRBJ2-7,TRBD1,NA,CASSLDRGREQYF,TGTGCCAGCAGCTTGGACAGGGGAAGGGAGCAGTACTTC
TRBV18,TRBJ2-5,NA,NA,CASSPGPFWEQYF,TGTGCCAGCTCACCAGGACCCTTTTGGGAGCAGTACTTC
TRBV11-2,TRBJ2-3,TRBD2,NA,CASSPRTSDYTQYF,TGTGCCAGCAGCCCGAGGACTAGTGATTATACGCAGTATTTT
TRBV29-1,TRBJ1-4,NA,few,CSVERGSNEKLFF,TGCAGCGTTGAACGGGGGTCGAATGAAAAACTGTTTTTT
TRBV30,TRBJ1-2,NA,few,CAGTWTVYGYTF,TGTGCCGGGACGTGGACAGTGTATGGCTACACCTTC
TRBV7-9,TRBJ2-3,TRBD2,few,CASSPPWEGDTQYF,TGTGCCAGCAGCCCCCCCTGGGAGGGAGATACGCAGTATTTT
TRBV19,TRBJ2-1,TRBD2,few,CASRMATTSGRNEQFF,TGTGCCAGTAGGATGGCTACGACTAGCGGGAGGAATGAGCAGTTCTTC
TRBV11-2,TRBJ2-5,NA,NA,CASSPGERETQYF,TGTGCCAGCAGCCCGGGGGAGAGGGAGACCCAGTACTTC